The 7 T cell receptor beta chains listed next were all sequenced from one sample in a study of T-cell reconstitution after alpha-beta-depleted transplantation in children listed by TCRdb under 2016. The sample's treatment or condition label, decoded: allogeneic hematopoietic cell transplantation with graft depleted of TCRalphabeta T cells and CD19 B cells. The protocol used for the library was PCR. Reads for this sample came from an Illumina HiSeq 2500. TCR libraries were prepared with molecular barcoding, using unique molecular identifiers to normalize TCRbeta repertoire quantification. The public reads were reprocessed in TCRdb via fastp at Q25 and MiXCR, keeping in-frame beta chains. Each record represents a unique CDR3 protein, reported with the most common genes and DNA among its rows. The sample profile shows about 900,000 distinct CDR3 sequences; 25% to 30% of them were found once. In total, the top ten clones hold approximately 30% of the sample.

Sequencing used PBMCs, mostly from graft donor cells, obtained 360 days after TCRalphabeta/CD19-depleted stem cell transplant. The origin of the receptors is a boy less than two years old who had a stem cell transplant for SCID, so the T cells may come from the graft donor.

This clonotype was observed a few times. The rearrangement links TRBV6-5 to TRBJ1-1, with D unresolved. The CDR3 has 13 residues. In germline, CDR1 is MNHEY, CDR2 SVGAGI. Trimming removed 3 bases from V and 3 bases from J, with 8 bases in between. The CDR3, as DNA: TGTGCCAGCAGTTATGGGGATCACACTGAAGCTTTCTTT. It translates to CASSYGDHTEAFF.

The DNA of the CDR3 is TGTGCCAGCAGCGCCCTAACGGTGAACACCGGGGAGCTGTTTTTT. Its protein is CASSALTVNTGELFF. This rearrangement joins TRBV5-5 to TRBJ2-2; D gene ambiguous. V was pared by 4 bases and J by 1 base, with 11 bases between. Per the germline V gene, CDR1 is SGHKS and CDR2 is YYEKEE (reference sequence). The CDR3 has 15 residues.

This clonotype was counted a few times. This chain links TRBV5-5 with TRBJ1-1; the match to TRBD1 covers 8 bases. CDR3 size: 15 residues. Germline-derived CDR1 and CDR2 are SGHKS and YYEKEE (reference sequence). The trim removed 3 bases at V and 0 bases at J, leaving 4 bases unmatched. CDR3 amino acids: CASSYRGTLNTEAFF. For the CDR3, the DNA is TGTGCCAGCAGCTACAGGGGGACGCTGAACACTGAAGCTTTCTTT.

The chain carries TRBV20-1 and TRBJ2-3; TRBD1 might be the D (6 bases). CDR3 length: 14 residues. Deletions cut 5 bases from V and 1 base from J, with 13 bases between. The germline V gene has CDR1 DFQATT and CDR2 SNEGSKA (reference sequence). CDR3 nucleotides: TGCAGTGCTGCTGGACAGTGGGGCACAGATACGCAGTATTTT. This sequence encodes CSAAGQWGTDTQYF.

The chain uses TRBV4-2 and TRBJ2-7, with 9 bases aligning to TRBD2. The CDR3 length is 17 residues. Germline V lookup: CDR1 LGHNA, CDR2 YNFKEQ. V lost 1 base to trimming and J lost 0 bases; unmatched junction nucleotides: 7. CDR3 nucleotides: TGTGCCAGCAGCCAAGGTTTTTGGCGGGGGGGCTCCTACGAGCAGTACTTC. Its translation is CASSQGFWRGGSYEQYF.

V usage is TRBV29-1 and J usage is TRBJ2-7, with 9 positions matching TRBD1. This CDR3 comprises 12 residues. Germline trimming cut 6 bases from V and 9 bases from J; bases unmatched to any gene: 9. CDR1 and CDR2 from the germline V gene are SQVTM and ANQGSEA. CDR3 sequence reads: CSVLGTGLGQYF. In DNA form, the CDR3 reads TGCAGCGTGCTGGGGACAGGGTTAGGGCAGTACTTC.

Only a few counts were recorded for this clonotype. The gene calls are TRBV6-5 and TRBJ2-1; 11 nucleotides line up with TRBD1. Germline lookup yields CDR1 MNHEY and CDR2 SVGAGI. The length of the CDR3 is 16 residues. V dropped 4 bases and J dropped 9; count of bases not matched to a gene: 11. The CDR3 sequence is CASSSPDRGLVGEQFF. For the CDR3, the DNA is TGTGCCAGCAGTTCCCCGGACAGGGGGCTGGTTGGTGAGCAGTTCTTC.